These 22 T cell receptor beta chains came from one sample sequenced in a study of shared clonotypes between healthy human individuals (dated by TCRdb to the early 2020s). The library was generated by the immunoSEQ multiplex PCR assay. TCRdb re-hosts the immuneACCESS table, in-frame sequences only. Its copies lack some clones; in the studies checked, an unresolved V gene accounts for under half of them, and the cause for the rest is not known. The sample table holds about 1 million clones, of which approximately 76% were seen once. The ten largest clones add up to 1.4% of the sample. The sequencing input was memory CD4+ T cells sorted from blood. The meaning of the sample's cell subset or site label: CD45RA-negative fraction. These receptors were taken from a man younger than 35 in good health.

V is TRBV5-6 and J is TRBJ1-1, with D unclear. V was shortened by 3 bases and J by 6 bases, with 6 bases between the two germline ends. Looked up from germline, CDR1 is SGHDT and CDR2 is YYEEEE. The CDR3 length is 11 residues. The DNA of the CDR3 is TGTGCCAGCAGCTGGGAGTCTGAAGCTTTCTTT. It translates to CASSWESEAFF.

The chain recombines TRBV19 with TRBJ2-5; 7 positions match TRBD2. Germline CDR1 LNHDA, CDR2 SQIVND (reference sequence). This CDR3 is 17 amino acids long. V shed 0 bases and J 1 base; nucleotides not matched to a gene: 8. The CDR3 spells CASSIDRPSGSQETQYF. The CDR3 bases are TGTGCCAGTAGTATAGATAGGCCTAGCGGATCCCAAGAGACCCAGTACTTC.

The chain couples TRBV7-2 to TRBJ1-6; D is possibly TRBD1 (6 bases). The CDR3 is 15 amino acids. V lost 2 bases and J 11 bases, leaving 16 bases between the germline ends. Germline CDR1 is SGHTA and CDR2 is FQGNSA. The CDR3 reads CASSLQIGQKTPLHF. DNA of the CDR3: TGTGCCAGCAGCTTACAGATTGGACAGAAAACACCCCTCCACTTT.

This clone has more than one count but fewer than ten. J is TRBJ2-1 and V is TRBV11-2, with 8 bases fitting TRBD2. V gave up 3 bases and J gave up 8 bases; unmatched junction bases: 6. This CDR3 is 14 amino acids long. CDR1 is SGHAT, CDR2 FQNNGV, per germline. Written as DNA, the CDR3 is TGTGCCAGCAGCTTTAGGACTAGCAAGGATGAGCAGTTCTTC. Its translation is CASSFRTSKDEQFF.

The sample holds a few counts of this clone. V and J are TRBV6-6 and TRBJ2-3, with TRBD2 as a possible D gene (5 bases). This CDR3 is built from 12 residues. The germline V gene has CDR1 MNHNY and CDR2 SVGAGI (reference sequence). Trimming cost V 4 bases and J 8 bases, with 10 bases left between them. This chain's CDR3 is CASSSREGTQYF. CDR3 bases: TGTGCCAGCAGTTCCCGGGAAGGTACGCAGTATTTT.

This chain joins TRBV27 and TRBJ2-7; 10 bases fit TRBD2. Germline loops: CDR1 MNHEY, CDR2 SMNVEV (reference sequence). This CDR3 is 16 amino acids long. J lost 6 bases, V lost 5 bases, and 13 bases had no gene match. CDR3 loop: CASSPRTSGIFSEQYF. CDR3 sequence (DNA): TGTGCCAGCAGTCCCAGGACTAGCGGCATCTTTTCCGAGCAGTACTTC.

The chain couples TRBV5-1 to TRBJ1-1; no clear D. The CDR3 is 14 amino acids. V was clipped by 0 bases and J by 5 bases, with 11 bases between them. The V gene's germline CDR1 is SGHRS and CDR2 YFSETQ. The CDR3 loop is CASSLGLDRTEAFF. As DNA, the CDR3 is TGCGCCAGCAGCTTGGGCCTCGACCGGACTGAAGCTTTCTTT.

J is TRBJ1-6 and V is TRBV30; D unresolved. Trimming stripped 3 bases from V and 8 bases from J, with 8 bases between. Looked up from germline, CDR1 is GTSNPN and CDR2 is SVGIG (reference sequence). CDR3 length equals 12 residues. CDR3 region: CAWSPGHSPLHF. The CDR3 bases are TGTGCCTGGAGCCCCGGGCATTCACCCCTCCACTTT. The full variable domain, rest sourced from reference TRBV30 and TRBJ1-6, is SQTIHQWPATLVQPVGSPLSLECTVEGTSNPNLYWYRQAAGRGLQLLFYSVGIGQISSEVPQNLSASRPQDRQFILSSKKLLLSDSGFYLCAWSPGHSPLHFGNGTRLTVT.

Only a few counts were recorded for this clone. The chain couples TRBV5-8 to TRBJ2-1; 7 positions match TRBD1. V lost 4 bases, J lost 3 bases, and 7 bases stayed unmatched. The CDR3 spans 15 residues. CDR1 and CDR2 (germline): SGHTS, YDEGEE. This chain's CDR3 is CASSKTGTVYNEQFF. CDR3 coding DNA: TGTGCCAGCAGCAAGACAGGGACGGTCTACAATGAGCAGTTCTTC.

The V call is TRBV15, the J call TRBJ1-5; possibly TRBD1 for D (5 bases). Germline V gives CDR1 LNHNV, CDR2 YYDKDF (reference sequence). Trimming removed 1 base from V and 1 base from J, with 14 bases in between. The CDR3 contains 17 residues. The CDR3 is CATSRAQGSLSNQPQHF. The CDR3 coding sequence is TGTGCCACCAGCAGAGCTCAGGGCAGTCTGAGCAATCAGCCCCAGCATTTT.

The CDR3 nucleotides read TGTGCCAGCAGCTTATTATTAGCGGGAGGGACAGATACGCAGTATTTT. Translation: CASSLLLAGGTDTQYF. The chain joins TRBV7-2 to TRBJ2-3, with 11 bases lining up with TRBD2. After removal of 2 bases from V and 3 bases from J, the junction contained 4 bases not matched to a gene. The germline V gene has CDR1 SGHTA and CDR2 FQGNSA. This CDR3 is built from 16 residues.

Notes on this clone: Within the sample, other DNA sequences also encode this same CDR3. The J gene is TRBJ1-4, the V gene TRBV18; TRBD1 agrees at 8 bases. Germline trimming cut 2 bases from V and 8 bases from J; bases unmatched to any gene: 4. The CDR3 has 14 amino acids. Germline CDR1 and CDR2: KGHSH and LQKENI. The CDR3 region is CASSPGTGNEKLFF. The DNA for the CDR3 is TGTGCCAGCTCACCAGGGACAGGCAACGAAAAACTGTTTTTT.

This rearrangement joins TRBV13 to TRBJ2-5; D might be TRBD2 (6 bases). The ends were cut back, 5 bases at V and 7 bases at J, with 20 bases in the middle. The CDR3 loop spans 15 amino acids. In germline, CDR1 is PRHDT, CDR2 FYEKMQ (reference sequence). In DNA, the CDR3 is TGTGCCAGCAGCACCGGGACTCCTGAAAGAGGGACCCAGTACTTC. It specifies CASSTGTPERGTQYF.

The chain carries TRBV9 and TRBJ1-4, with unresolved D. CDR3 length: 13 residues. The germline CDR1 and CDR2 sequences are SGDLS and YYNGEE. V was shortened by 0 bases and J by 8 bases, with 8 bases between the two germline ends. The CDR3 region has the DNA TGTGCCAGCAGCGTAGGCCTGGGGGAAAAACTGTTTTTT. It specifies CASSVGLGEKLFF.

The CDR3 loop is CASSQEGWHEQFF. The CDR3 DNA reads as TGTGCCAGCAGCCAAGAGGGATGGCATGAGCAGTTCTTC. The V and J genes are TRBV4-2 and TRBJ2-1; D gene ambiguous. Germline V gene lookup returns CDR1 LGHNA and CDR2 YNFKEQ. This CDR3 has 13 residues. Trimming removed 0 bases from V and 8 bases from J, with 8 bases in between.

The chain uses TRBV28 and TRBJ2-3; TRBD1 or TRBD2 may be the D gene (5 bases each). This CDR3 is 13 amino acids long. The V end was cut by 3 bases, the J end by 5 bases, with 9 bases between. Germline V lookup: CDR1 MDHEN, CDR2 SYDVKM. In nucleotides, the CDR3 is TGTGCCAGCAGTTTGAGAGGGGAAGATACGCAGTATTTT. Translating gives CASSLRGEDTQYF.

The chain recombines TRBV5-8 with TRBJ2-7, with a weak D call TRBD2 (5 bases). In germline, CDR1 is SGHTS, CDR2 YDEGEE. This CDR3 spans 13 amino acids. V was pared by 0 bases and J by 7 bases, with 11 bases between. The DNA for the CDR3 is TGTGCCAGCAGCTTGGTAGGGCGAGGGGAGCAGTACTTC. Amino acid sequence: CASSLVGRGEQYF.

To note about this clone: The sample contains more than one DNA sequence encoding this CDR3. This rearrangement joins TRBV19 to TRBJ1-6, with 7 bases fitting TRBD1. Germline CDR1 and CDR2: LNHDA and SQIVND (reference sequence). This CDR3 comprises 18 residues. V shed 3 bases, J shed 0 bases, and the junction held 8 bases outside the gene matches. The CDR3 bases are TGTGCCAGTAGTATTAGACAGGGCGAAAGCTCCTATAATTCACCCCTCCACTTT. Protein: CASSIRQGESSYNSPLHF.

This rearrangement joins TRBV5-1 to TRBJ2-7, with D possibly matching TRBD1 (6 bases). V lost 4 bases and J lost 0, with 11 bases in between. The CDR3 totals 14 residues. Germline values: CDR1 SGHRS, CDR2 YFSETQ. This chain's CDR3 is CASSPTGSSYEQYF. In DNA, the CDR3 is TGCGCCAGCAGCCCGACAGGCAGCTCCTACGAGCAGTACTTC.

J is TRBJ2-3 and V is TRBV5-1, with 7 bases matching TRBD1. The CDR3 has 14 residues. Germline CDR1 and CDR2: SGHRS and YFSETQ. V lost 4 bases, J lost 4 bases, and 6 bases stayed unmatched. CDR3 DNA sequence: TGCGCCAGCAGCCAAGGGGGCGCATCAGATACGCAGTATTTT. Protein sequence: CASSQGGASDTQYF.

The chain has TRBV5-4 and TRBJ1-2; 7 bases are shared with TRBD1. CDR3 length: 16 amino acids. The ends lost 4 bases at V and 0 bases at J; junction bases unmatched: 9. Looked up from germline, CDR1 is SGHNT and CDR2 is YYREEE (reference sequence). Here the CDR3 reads CASSKTQGRTNYGYTF. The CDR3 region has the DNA TGTGCCAGCAGCAAAACACAGGGGCGGACTAACTATGGCTACACCTTC.

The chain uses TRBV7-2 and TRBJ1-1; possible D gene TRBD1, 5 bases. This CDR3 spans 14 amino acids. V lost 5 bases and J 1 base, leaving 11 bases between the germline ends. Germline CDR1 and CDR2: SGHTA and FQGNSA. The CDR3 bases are TGTGCCAGCAGCCCGGGACTGGGGAACACTGAAGCTTTCTTT. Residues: CASSPGLGNTEAFF.